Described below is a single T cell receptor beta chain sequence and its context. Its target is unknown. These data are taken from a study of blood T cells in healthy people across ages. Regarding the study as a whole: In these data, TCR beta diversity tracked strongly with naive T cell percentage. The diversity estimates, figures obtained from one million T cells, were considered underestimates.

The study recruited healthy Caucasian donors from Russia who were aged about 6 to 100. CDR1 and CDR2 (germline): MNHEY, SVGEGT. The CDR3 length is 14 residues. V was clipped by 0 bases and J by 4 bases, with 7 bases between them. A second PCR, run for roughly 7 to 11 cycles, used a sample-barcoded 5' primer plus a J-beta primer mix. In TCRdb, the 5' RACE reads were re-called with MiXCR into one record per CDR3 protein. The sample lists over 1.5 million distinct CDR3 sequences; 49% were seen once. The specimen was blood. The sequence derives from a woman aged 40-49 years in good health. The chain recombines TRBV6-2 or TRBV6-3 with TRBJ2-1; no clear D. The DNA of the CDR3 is TGTGCCAGCAGTTACTCCATACAGTACAATGAGCAGTTCTTC. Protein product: CASSYSIQYNEQFF.